This T cell receptor (beta chain) was recovered during a study of T-cell reconstitution after alpha-beta-depleted transplantation in children (dated by TCRdb to the mid-2010s). In terms of the full investigation: T-cell immune reconstitution after TCRalphabeta/CD19-depleted allogeneic hematopoietic cell transplantation in children was quantitatively tracked in the study by means of TCR repertoire profiling.

The library was produced with PCR. For sequencing, an Illumina HiSeq 2500 was employed. Molecular barcoding was employed in the preparation of TCR libraries, with unique molecular identifiers being used to normalize TCRbeta repertoire quantification. TCRdb cleaned the public reads at Q25 with fastp, built clones with MiXCR and kept in-frame beta chains. A single entry per CDR3 protein holds the most common genes and DNA from its merged rows. The sample records about half a million distinct CDR3 sequences, 12% of which are singletons. About 5% of the sample lies in the top ten. On this clonotype itself: Its antigen remains undetermined. Per-base quality was not reported, and no clone a single base away is much larger than it.

CDR1 and CDR2 are read off the germline V gene (reference sequence) as SEHNR and FQNEAQ. The CDR3 covers 13 residues, taking in both the cysteine and the phenylalanine. Only the CDR3 DNA stays, 39 bases, in frame from base 1. Trimming takes 3 bases from V and 6 bases from J, and the germline ends sit 11 bases apart. The source of this sequence is a human donor who donated a stem cell graft to a child with combined immunodeficiency. The sequences come from PBMCs from the stem cell graft donor, collected from the stem cell graft. The chain joins TRBV7-9 to TRBJ1-2; the D gene cannot be resolved reliably. This receptor has the CDR3 CASSFLDLNGYTF. The DNA sequence follows: TGTGCCAGCAGCTTCCTAGACTTAAATGGCTACACCTTC.